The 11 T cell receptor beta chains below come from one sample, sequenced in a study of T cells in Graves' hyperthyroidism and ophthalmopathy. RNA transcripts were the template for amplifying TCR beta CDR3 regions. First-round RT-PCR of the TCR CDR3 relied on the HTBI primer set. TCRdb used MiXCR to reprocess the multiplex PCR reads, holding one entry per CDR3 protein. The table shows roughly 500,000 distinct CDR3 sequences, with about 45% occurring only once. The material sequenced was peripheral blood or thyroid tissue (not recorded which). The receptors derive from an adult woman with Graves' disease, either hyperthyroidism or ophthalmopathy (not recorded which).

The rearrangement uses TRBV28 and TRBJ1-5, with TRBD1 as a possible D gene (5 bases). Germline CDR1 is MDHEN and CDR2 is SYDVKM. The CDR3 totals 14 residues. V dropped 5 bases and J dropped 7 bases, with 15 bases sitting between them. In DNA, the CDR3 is TGTGCCAGCAGTCGAAACCGGGACGGGCAGCCCCAGCATTTT. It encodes CASSRNRDGQPQHF. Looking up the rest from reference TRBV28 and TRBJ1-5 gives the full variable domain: DVKVTQSSRYLVKRTGEKVFLECVQDMDHENMFWYRQDPGLGLRLIYFSYDVKMKEKGDIPEGYSVSREKKERFSLILESASTNQTSMYLCASSRNRDGQPQHFGDGTRLSIL.

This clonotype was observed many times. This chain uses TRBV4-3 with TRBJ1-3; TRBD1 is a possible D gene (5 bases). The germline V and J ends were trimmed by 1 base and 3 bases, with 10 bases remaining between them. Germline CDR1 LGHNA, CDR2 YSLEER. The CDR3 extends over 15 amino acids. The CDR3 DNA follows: TGCGCCAGCAGCCAAGTTGCAGGGAGTGGAAACACCATATATTTT. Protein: CASSQVAGSGNTIYF.

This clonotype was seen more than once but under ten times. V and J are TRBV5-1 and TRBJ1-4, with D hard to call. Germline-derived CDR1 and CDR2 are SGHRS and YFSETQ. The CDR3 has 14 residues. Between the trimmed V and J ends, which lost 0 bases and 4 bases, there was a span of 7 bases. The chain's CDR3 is CASSLGGFNEKLFF. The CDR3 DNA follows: TGCGCCAGCAGCTTGGGAGGGTTTAATGAAAAACTGTTTTTT.

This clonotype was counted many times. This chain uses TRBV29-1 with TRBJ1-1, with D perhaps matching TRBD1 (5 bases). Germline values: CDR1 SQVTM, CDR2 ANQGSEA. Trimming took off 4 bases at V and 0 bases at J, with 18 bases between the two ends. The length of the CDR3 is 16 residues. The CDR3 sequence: CSVAAGTKGLNTEAFF. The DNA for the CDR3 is TGCAGCGTTGCCGCCGGGACCAAGGGGCTGAACACTGAAGCTTTCTTT.

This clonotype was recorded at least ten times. Written as DNA, the CDR3 is TGCGCCAGCAGCAAAGGGGACAGCCAAGAGACCCAGTACTTC. Residues: CASSKGDSQETQYF. V is TRBV5-1 and J is TRBJ2-5, with 7 bases lining up with TRBD1. The CDR3 is made up of 14 amino acids. Unmatched junction bases numbered 4, after V lost 4 bases and J lost 1 base. Germline V CDR1 and CDR2: SGHRS, YFSETQ. Full variable domain (outside the CDR3, taken from reference TRBV5-1 and TRBJ2-5): KAGVTQTPRYLIKTRGQQVTLSCSPISGHRSVSWYQQTPGQGLQFLFEYFSETQRNKGNFPGRFSGRQFSNSRSEMNVSTLELGDSALYLCASSKGDSQETQYFGPGTRLLVL.

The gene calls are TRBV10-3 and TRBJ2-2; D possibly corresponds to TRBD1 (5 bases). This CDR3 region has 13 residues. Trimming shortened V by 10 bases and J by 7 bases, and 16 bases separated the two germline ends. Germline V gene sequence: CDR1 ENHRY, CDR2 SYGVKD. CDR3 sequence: CATHYDRLGELFF. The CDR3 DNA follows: TGTGCCACGCATTACGACAGACTCGGGGAGCTGTTTTTT.

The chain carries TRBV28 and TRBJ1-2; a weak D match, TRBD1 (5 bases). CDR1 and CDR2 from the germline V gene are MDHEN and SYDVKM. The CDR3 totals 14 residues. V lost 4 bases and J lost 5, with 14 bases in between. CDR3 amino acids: CASSYGGDPYGYTF. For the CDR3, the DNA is TGTGCCAGCAGTTACGGAGGGGATCCTTATGGCTACACCTTC.

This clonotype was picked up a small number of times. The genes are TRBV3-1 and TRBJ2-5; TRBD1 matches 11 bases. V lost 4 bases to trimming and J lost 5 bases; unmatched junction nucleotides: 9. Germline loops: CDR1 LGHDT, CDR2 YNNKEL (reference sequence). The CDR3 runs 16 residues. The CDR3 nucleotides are TGTGCCAGCAGCCCGTCGGACAGGGGGCTTGGGGAGACCCAGTACTTC. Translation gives CASSPSDRGLGETQYF.

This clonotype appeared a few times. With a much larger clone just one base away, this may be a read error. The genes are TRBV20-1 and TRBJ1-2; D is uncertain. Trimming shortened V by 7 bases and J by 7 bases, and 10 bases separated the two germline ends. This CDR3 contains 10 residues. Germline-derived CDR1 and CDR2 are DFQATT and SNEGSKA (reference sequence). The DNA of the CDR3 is TGCAGTGAGGGCGTGGGTGGCTACACCTTC. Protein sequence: CSEGVGGYTF.

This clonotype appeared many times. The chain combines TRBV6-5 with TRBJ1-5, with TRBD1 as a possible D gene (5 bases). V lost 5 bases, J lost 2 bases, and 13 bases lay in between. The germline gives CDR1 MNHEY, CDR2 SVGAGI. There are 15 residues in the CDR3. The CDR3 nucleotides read TGTGCCAGCAGTCCGGGGGGGAGTCGCAATCAGCCCCAGCATTTT. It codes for CASSPGGSRNQPQHF.

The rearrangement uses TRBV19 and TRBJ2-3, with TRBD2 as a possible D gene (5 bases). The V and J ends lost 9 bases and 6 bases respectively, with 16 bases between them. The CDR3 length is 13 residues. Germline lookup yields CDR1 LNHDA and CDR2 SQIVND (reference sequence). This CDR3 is CASQDWAEDTQYF. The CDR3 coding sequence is TGTGCCAGCCAGGACTGGGCTGAGGATACGCAGTATTTT.